The table lists the clone carrying this T cell receptor beta chain with many counts. Original methodology: Across clinicopathological groups, CDR3 differences served as the basis for building a distant-metastasis classifier for papillary thyroid cancer. TCRdb re-called the PCR reads through MiXCR. TCRdb, not the authors, supplied the V and J calls. The table records around 53,000 clones, roughly 20% of them present only once. Germline V gene sequence: CDR1 SGHTA, CDR2 FQGNSA. The CDR3 runs 12 residues. The V and J ends lost 5 bases and 6 bases respectively, with 7 bases between them. The data were taken from a study of metastatic and nonmetastatic thyroid tumors. Thyroid surgery was performed in patients who had received no treatment beforehand.

The specimen was blood. The V and J genes are TRBV7-2 and TRBJ2-2, with D unresolved. The clonotype was recovered from a female donor with papillary thyroid cancer or a benign thyroid nodule (not recorded which). Some clones in this sample may be carry-over from other donors' samples. The CDR3 DNA follows: TGTGCCAGCAGCCGGGTCTCCGGGGAGCTGTTTTTT. Its protein is CASSRVSGELFF.